In this sample, the clone carrying this T cell receptor (beta chain) turned up a few times. The source of the sample is a study of blood T cell repertoires in COVID-19. Study context: Sites in the United States, Italy and Spain provided acute and convalescent COVID-19 samples.

The V and J ends lost 7 bases and 5 bases respectively, with 20 bases between them. Germline V gene data show CDR1 as SQVTM and CDR2 as ANQGSEA. The CDR3 length is 14 residues. In the original processing: Quantification of nucleated cells was approximated via reference gene primer amplification. Sequencing used immunoSEQ multiplex PCR; TCRdb keeps in-frame clones, though not all of them. The V and J calls and clone size were taken over from that table, and D and trimming were inferred from the DNA. The repertoire holds about 170,000 clones, with around 80% as singletons. All enrollees were about 18 to 89 years old and from fewer than 30 US areas. In assigning cohorts, the study relied on participant-reported clinical history.

This TCR derives from a woman aged 45-65 years in a cohort exposed to, infected with or recovered from COVID-19 (not recorded which). The chain combines TRBV29-1 with TRBJ1-1; the D gene is possibly TRBD1 (6 bases). Sequencing used PBMCs or T cells enriched from blood (not recorded which). The chain's CDR3 is CSAEGAGVGTEAFF. The CDR3 nucleotides read TGCAGCGCTGAGGGAGCAGGGGTGGGGACTGAAGCTTTCTTT.